The clone carrying this TCR beta chain was found a few times. Its antigen remains unknown. This entry belongs to a study of blood T cells in healthy people across ages. Study-wide results and limits: Age showed a roughly linear inverse relationship with TCR beta diversity per million T cells. Because donor CMV status was unknown, expanded clonotype changes were possibly confounded.

With a J-beta primer mix and a sample-barcoded 5' primer, a second PCR ran 7 to 11 cycles. TCRdb recomputed calls from the 5' RACE reads with MiXCR, one row per CDR3 protein. The sample has 910,000 or so distinct CDR3 sequences; just over 50% are singletons. Each sample yielded at least 6 million isolated PBMCs. V lost 2 bases, J lost 2 bases, and 13 bases lay in between. CDR3 size: 15 residues. Germline CDR1 is MNHEY and CDR2 is SVGEGT. The source is a woman aged 60-75 years in good health. The chain links TRBV6-2 or TRBV6-3 to TRBJ2-7; tentatively, D is TRBD1 (6 bases). The source material was blood. CDR3 nucleotides: TGTGCCAGCAGTTACGGGGACACTTCGACCTACGAGCAGTACTTC. It is translated as CASSYGDTSTYEQYF.